What follows describes a single T cell receptor (beta chain). Its cognate antigen is unknown. These data are taken from a study of T cell responses to AZD1222 COVID-19 vaccine. Sequencing used immunoSEQ multiplex PCR; TCRdb keeps in-frame clones, though not all of them. The table lists 150,000 to 200,000 clones, 92% of them singletons. It was second doses at about 4 or about 12 weeks that were pooled. Study-level findings and limits: Among spike-specific TCRs, nearly half reportedly target unmutated variant regions. White British people made up most donors, females outnumbered males, and clonal diversity was possibly underestimated. Only five or six individuals given AZD1222 were seropositive at baseline.

The sequence was collected from an adult who received the AZD1222 COVID-19 vaccine. Sequencing was performed on peripheral blood, taken 28 days after the second AZD1222 dose.

The DNA of the CDR3 is TGCAGCGTCGCCGGGAATAGGGACAGGGGGCACTCAGTTGGGAACACTGAAGCTTTCTTT. Its protein is CSVAGNRDRGHSVGNTEAFF. The chain links TRBV29-1 to TRBJ1-1; TRBD1 agrees at 12 bases. The germline CDR1 and CDR2 sequences are SQVTM and ANQGSEA. The J segment lost 1 base and the V segment lost 6 bases, leaving 21 bases of the junction unmatched. This CDR3 has 20 residues. The whole variable domain, remainder taken from reference TRBV29-1 and TRBJ1-1, is SAVISQKPSRDICQRGTSLTIQCQVDSQVTMMFWYRQQPGQSLTLIATANQGSEATYESGFVIDKFPISRPNLTFSTLTVSNMSPEDSSIYLCSVAGNRDRGHSVGNTEAFFGQGTRLTVV.